This is a list of T cell receptor beta chains from one sample in a study of T cells after yellow fever vaccination. One entry per CDR3 protein, called by TCRdb with MiXCR from the 5' RACE reads. The table has 200,000 to 250,000 distinct CDR3 sequences, 3% to 4% seen once. The sample in question was CD4+ T cells sorted from PBMCs, obtained 10 days after the yellow fever booster vaccination. These receptors were obtained from a man between 18 and 35 years old who received the YFV17D yellow fever vaccine. The CDR3 runs from the conserved cysteine through the conserved F or W. D genes are given only for firm matches. A clone size is listed for some rows: how often the clone was seen (once, few, many), or a class if it is expanded.

>TRBV15|TRBJ1-5|many|-
CATRVLGSPQHF
TGTGCCACGCGGGTTTTGGGTTCGCCCCAGCATTTT
>TRBV20-1|TRBJ1-6|-|TRBD1
CSASRDSSYNSPLHF
TGCAGTGCTAGTAGGGACAGCTCCTATAATTCACCCCTCCACTTT
>TRBV12-3/TRBV12-4|TRBJ1-2|few|-
CASGLMARANYGYTF
TGTGCCAGCGGCCTTATGGCCCGAGCTAACTATGGCTACACCTTC
>TRBV20-1|TRBJ1-5|-|TRBD1
CSASQGSRVWQPQHF
TGCAGTGCTTCACAGGGGTCCCGAGTTTGGCAGCCCCAGCATTTT
>TRBV6-5|TRBJ2-7|many|-
CATSQGYEQYF
TGTGCCACCAGCCAGGGCTACGAGCAGTACTTC
>TRBV30|TRBJ2-7|few|-
CAWGRSHEQYF
TGTGCCTGGGGTAGGTCGCACGAGCAGTACTTC
>TRBV6-1|TRBJ2-3|many|TRBD1
CASSNHRGKATDTQYF
TGTGCCAGCAGTAACCACAGGGGGAAGGCCACAGATACGCAGTATTTT
>TRBV7-3|TRBJ2-5|many|TRBD2
CASSSSGGVETQYF
TGTGCCAGCAGCTCGTCGGGAGGGGTGGAGACCCAGTACTTC
>TRBV5-1|TRBJ2-3|-|-
CASSITTDTQYF
TGCGCCAGCAGCATCACCACAGATACGCAGTATTTT
>TRBV3-1|TRBJ2-5|many|TRBD1
CASSQAPDRSVKTQYF
TGTGCCAGCAGCCAAGCCCCGGACAGGTCCGTGAAGACCCAGTACTTC
>TRBV29-1|TRBJ2-2|many|-
CSVRGSRDTGELFF
TGCAGCGTTCGGGGGAGCCGGGACACCGGGGAGCTGTTTTTT
>TRBV5-5|TRBJ2-7|few|-
CASSLSGVSYEQYF
TGTGCCAGCAGCTTGTCGGGTGTTTCTTACGAGCAGTACTTC
>TRBV7-2|TRBJ1-4|many|-
CASSPSGTVNEKLFF
TGTGCCAGCAGCCCCTCCGGGACGGTTAATGAAAAACTGTTTTTT
>TRBV11-2|TRBJ2-5|-|TRBD1
CASSLHDRERETQYF
TGTGCCAGCAGCTTACACGACAGGGAGAGGGAGACCCAGTACTTC
>TRBV3-1|TRBJ1-1|many|-
CASSQNGENTEAFF
TGTGCCAGCAGCCAAAATGGAGAGAACACTGAAGCTTTCTTT
>TRBV5-1|TRBJ2-1|many|TRBD1
CASTPWTGSANEQFF
TGCGCCAGCACACCCTGGACAGGGTCGGCCAATGAGCAGTTCTTC
>TRBV7-2|TRBJ2-5|many|TRBD2
CASSLASGGGQTQYF
TGTGCCAGCAGCTTAGCTAGCGGGGGGGGGCAGACCCAGTACTTC
>TRBV6-2/TRBV6-3|TRBJ2-5|-|-
CASSYRWETQYF
TGTGCCAGCAGTTACAGGTGGGAGACCCAGTACTTC
>TRBV9|TRBJ2-1|-|TRBD2
CASSVAGGLRNVNEQFF
TGTGCCAGCAGCGTCGCGGGGGGGCTTAGGAATGTGAATGAGCAGTTCTTC
>TRBV28|TRBJ1-1|many|-
CASSLYVVGTFEAFF
TGTGCCAGCAGTTTATACGTGGTAGGCACGTTTGAAGCTTTCTTT
>TRBV25-1|TRBJ2-1|few|-
CATGRGVLDNEQFF
TGTGCCACCGGAAGGGGGGTCTTGGACAATGAGCAGTTCTTC
>TRBV5-1|TRBJ2-1|many|TRBD1
CASSFQGADEQFF
TGCGCCAGCAGCTTTCAGGGGGCGGATGAGCAGTTCTTC
>TRBV3-1|TRBJ1-2|-|TRBD1
CASSQGRGQNGYTF
TGTGCCAGCAGCCAGGGCAGGGGGCAGAATGGCTACACCTTC
>TRBV6-6|TRBJ2-2|many|-
CASNQRDTGELFF
TGTGCCAGCAATCAACGGGACACCGGGGAGCTGTTTTTT
>TRBV14|TRBJ2-1|many|TRBD2
CASSRGLASNEQFF
TGTGCCAGCAGCCGGGGACTAGCGAGCAATGAGCAGTTCTTC
>TRBV27|TRBJ2-1|-|TRBD1
CASSLLAGSRGNEQFF
TGTGCCAGCAGTTTATTGGCAGGGAGCAGGGGGAATGAGCAGTTCTTC
>TRBV15|TRBJ2-3|few|-
CATSRGGSTDTQYF
TGTGCCACCAGCAGAGGAGGGAGCACAGATACGCAGTATTTT
>TRBV12-3/TRBV12-4|TRBJ1-5|-|-
CASSLYGGSNQPQHF
TGTGCCAGCAGTTTATACGGAGGGAGCAATCAGCCCCAGCATTTT
>TRBV2|TRBJ2-1|many|-
CASRGIQGRYNEQFF
TGTGCCAGCAGGGGGATCCAGGGAAGGTACAATGAGCAGTTCTTC
>TRBV18|TRBJ1-6|few|-
CASSPPLSENSPLHF
TGTGCCAGCTCACCACCCCTGAGCGAGAATTCACCCCTCCACTTT
>TRBV10-2|TRBJ2-3|many|-
CASSVRADTQYF
TGCGCCAGCAGTGTCCGGGCAGATACGCAGTATTTT
>TRBV12-3/TRBV12-4|TRBJ1-2|many|-
CASSLMAGYTF
TGTGCCAGCAGTTTAATGGCGGGCTACACCTTC
>TRBV3-1|TRBJ1-5|-|-
CASSQDTLSQPQHF
TGTGCCAGCAGCCAAGATACATTAAGTCAGCCCCAGCATTTT
>TRBV6-2/TRBV6-3|TRBJ2-5|few|TRBD2
CASRPAHGAGGPETQYF
TGTGCCAGCAGACCCGCCCACGGAGCGGGGGGCCCGGAGACCCAGTACTTC
>TRBV7-2|TRBJ2-2|few|-
CASRQPTSNTGELFF
TGTGCCAGCAGACAGCCTACATCGAACACCGGGGAGCTGTTTTTT
>TRBV15|TRBJ1-1|many|-
CATSRDGWGNTEAFF
TGTGCCACCAGCAGAGACGGATGGGGCAACACTGAAGCTTTCTTT
>TRBV20-1|TRBJ1-2|few|-
CSATDRLNYGYTF
TGCAGTGCAACCGACAGACTTAACTATGGCTACACCTTC
>TRBV29-1|TRBJ2-3|many|-
CSVDSRGAGSDTQYF
TGCAGCGTTGATAGTCGGGGGGCCGGCTCAGATACGCAGTATTTT
>TRBV7-2|TRBJ2-3|-|-
CASSLVGLADTQYF
TGTGCCAGCAGCTTAGTAGGGCTCGCAGATACGCAGTATTTT
>TRBV12-3/TRBV12-4|TRBJ2-7|many|-
CASSSGREQYF
TGTGCCAGCAGTTCCGGGCGCGAGCAGTACTTC
>TRBV7-6|TRBJ2-3|-|-
CASRWTLSTDTQYF
TGTGCCAGCAGATGGACGCTCAGCACAGATACGCAGTATTTT
>TRBV12-3/TRBV12-4|TRBJ2-5|many|TRBD2
CASSGLAGVGETQYF
TGTGCCAGCAGTGGACTAGCGGGGGTCGGTGAGACCCAGTACTTC
>TRBV7-2|TRBJ2-1|-|-
CASKGGGNNEQFF
TGTGCCAGCAAGGGGGGTGGGAACAATGAGCAGTTCTTC
>TRBV28|TRBJ1-2|-|-
CASTLGGGYTF
TGTGCCAGCACTTTAGGAGGTGGCTACACCTTC
>TRBV6-6|TRBJ1-6|few|-
CASSYNRASSYNSPLHF
TGTGCCAGCAGTTACAACAGGGCTAGCTCCTATAATTCACCCCTCCACTTT
>TRBV29-1|TRBJ1-1|many|-
CSVDEGPLMNTEAFF
TGCAGCGTTGATGAGGGCCCCCTTATGAACACTGAAGCTTTCTTT
>TRBV5-1|TRBJ1-5|many|-
CASSFEGGNQPQHF
TGCGCCAGCAGCTTCGAGGGGGGCAATCAGCCCCAGCATTTT
>TRBV5-1|TRBJ2-3|-|-
CASSLEQFTDTQYF
TGCGCCAGCAGCTTGGAGCAGTTCACAGATACGCAGTATTTT
>TRBV19|TRBJ1-6|-|-
CASSDRDNSPLHF
TGTGCCAGTAGTGACAGAGATAATTCACCCCTCCACTTT
>TRBV29-1|TRBJ1-1|few|-
CSVEGFITEAFF
TGCAGCGTTGAGGGGTTTATCACTGAAGCTTTCTTT
>TRBV20-1|TRBJ2-1|-|-
CSASRVYEQFF
TGCAGTGCTAGTCGCGTCTATGAGCAGTTCTTC
>TRBV7-2|TRBJ1-4|-|-
CASSLVGYNEKLFF
TGTGCCAGCAGCTTAGTCGGTTATAATGAAAAACTGTTTTTT
>TRBV5-1|TRBJ2-1|-|-
CASSLTDKPDNEQFF
TGCGCCAGCAGCCTAACGGACAAGCCAGACAATGAGCAGTTCTTC
>TRBV19|TRBJ2-1|few|TRBD1
CASSTQGIHEQFF
TGTGCCAGTAGTACACAGGGGATACATGAGCAGTTCTTC
>TRBV12-3/TRBV12-4|TRBJ1-1|few|TRBD1
CASSPGTALGTEAFF
TGTGCCAGCAGTCCCGGGACAGCCTTGGGCACTGAAGCTTTCTTT
>TRBV5-1|TRBJ2-3|many|-
CASSGSAGMGTDTQYF
TGCGCCAGCAGCGGTTCAGCAGGGATGGGCACAGATACGCAGTATTTT